The 6 T cell receptor beta chains in this list originate from one sample, sequenced in a study of tumor-infiltrating lymphocytes in localized non-small cell lung cancer. Some clones are missing from TCRdb's copy, which holds only in-frame ones; the method was immunoSEQ multiplex PCR. The table has around 23,000 clones, roughly 66% seen once. The specimen was lung tumor tissue. The receptor set was obtained from a human donor with non-small cell lung cancer.

The V call is TRBV13, the J call TRBJ1-1; tentative D call: TRBD1 (6 bases). This CDR3 contains 15 residues. Germline V gene sequence: CDR1 PRHDT, CDR2 FYEKMQ (reference sequence). V lost 5 bases, J lost 0 bases, and 13 bases lay in between. The CDR3 DNA reads as TGTGCCAGCAGCCCGAACAGGGTAATGAACACTGAAGCTTTCTTT. Protein product: CASSPNRVMNTEAFF.

This sequence joins TRBV5-6 and TRBJ1-1, with 8 bases that match TRBD1. V gave up 2 bases and J gave up 5 bases; unmatched junction bases: 8. The CDR3 runs 15 residues. The V gene's germline CDR1 is SGHDT and CDR2 YYEEEE. The CDR3 DNA reads TGTGCCAGCAGCTTCAGACAGGGGAGGGGTACTGAAGCTTTCTTT. Protein sequence: CASSFRQGRGTEAFF.

This sequence joins TRBV5-4 and TRBJ1-1; D unresolved. The CDR3 loop spans 14 amino acids. Trimming left V 2 bases short and J 4 bases short, with 12 bases between. Germline V lookup: CDR1 SGHNT, CDR2 YYREEE (reference sequence). This CDR3 is CASSFSFTSTEAFF. The CDR3 DNA reads as TGTGCCAGCAGCTTTTCTTTCACCTCCACTGAAGCTTTCTTT.

The chain has TRBV30 and TRBJ1-2; 7 nucleotides align to TRBD1. V was clipped by 1 base and J by 4 bases; unmatched bases: 9. The CDR3 is 15 amino acids. In germline, CDR1 is GTSNPN, CDR2 SVGIG (reference sequence). CDR3 bases: TGTGCCTGGAGTGGTTTTCGGGACAGAGCCTATGGCTACACCTTC. It encodes CAWSGFRDRAYGYTF.

This clone was detected a few times. The chain employs TRBV6-5 and TRBJ2-4, with D perhaps TRBD1 or TRBD2 (5 bases each). Germline CDR1 reads MNHEY; CDR2 reads SVGAGI. The CDR3 covers 13 residues. The ends were cut back, 6 bases at V and 7 bases at J, with 13 bases in the middle. DNA for the CDR3: TGTGCCAGCAGCCGTCGGGGCGCGAACATTCAGTACTTC. This gives the protein CASSRRGANIQYF.

This clone was seen a single time. This sequence joins TRBV4-3 and TRBJ1-2; 8 nucleotides agree with TRBD1. The CDR3 sequence is 15 residues long. V trimming: 5 bases; J trimming: 0 bases; junction bases outside the gene matches: 5. From germline, CDR1 is LGHNA and CDR2 YSLEER. DNA for the CDR3: TGCGCCAGCAGCGAAGGACAGGGCCCTAACTATGGCTACACCTTC. Its translation: CASSEGQGPNYGYTF.